Included here is one TCR beta chain sequence, with context. This clone was picked up one time. Its recognized antigen is unknown. One base away there is no much larger clone; base qualities are not given. Library generation was performed with the immunoSEQ multiplex PCR assay. Drawn from immuneACCESS, this table holds only the in-frame rearrangements with V and J called that TCRdb kept. Clones are partly lost; checked studies trace under half to an unresolved V gene and leave the rest unexplained. This sample gives roughly 80,000 clones in total; 93% of them show up just once. Of the sample, 2.5% is held by the ten largest clones. This sample is drawn from a study of T cell changes during pregnancy in multiple sclerosis (dated by TCRdb to about 2019). About the study as a whole: In women with multiple sclerosis, the researchers looked at how the T cell repertoire shifted as pregnancy progressed.

The germline V gene (reference sequence) gives CDR1 as SGHAT and CDR2 as FQDESV. The trim is 1 base for V and 3 bases for J, with a gap of 13 bases between the germline ends. The CDR3 runs 15 residues from the cysteine to the phenylalanine. CDR3 DNA is the only sequence kept; it has 45 bases, read in frame from the first base. The receptor chain draws on TRBV11-1 and TRBJ2-7; TRBD1 is possibly the D segment (6 matching bases). Here the sequenced sample was peripheral blood, taken in the second trimester of pregnancy. This sequence was found in a female donor with multiple sclerosis, enrolled in a pregnancy study. The nucleotides read TGTGCCAGCAGCTTAGATATCGGACAGAACTACGAGCAGTACTTC. Protein translation: CASSLDIGQNYEQYF.